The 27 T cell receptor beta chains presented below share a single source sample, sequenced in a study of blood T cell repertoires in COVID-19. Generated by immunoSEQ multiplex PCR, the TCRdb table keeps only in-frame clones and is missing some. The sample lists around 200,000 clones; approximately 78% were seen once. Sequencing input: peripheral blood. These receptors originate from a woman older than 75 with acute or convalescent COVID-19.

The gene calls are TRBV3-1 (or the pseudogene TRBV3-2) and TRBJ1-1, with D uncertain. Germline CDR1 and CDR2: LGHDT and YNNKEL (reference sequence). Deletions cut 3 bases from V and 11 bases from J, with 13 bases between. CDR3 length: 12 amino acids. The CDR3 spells CASSQHQDGAFF. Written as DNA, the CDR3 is TGTGCCAGCAGCCAGCACCAAGACGGGGCTTTCTTT.

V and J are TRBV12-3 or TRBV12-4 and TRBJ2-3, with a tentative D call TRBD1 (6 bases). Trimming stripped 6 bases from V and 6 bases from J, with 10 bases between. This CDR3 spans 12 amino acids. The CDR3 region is CASSFQGDTQYF. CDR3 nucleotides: TGTGCCAGCAGCTTCCAGGGGGATACGCAGTATTTT.

The CDR3 reads CAWSVPGGETQYF. CDR3 nucleotides: TGTGCCTGGAGCGTGCCTGGAGGTGAGACCCAGTACTTC. This chain joins TRBV30 and TRBJ2-5; D is possibly TRBD2 (5 bases). CDR3 length: 13 amino acids. The germline V gene encodes CDR1 GTSNPN and CDR2 SVGIG (reference sequence). With 3 bases removed from V and 5 bases from J, the gap between germline ends came to 13 bases.

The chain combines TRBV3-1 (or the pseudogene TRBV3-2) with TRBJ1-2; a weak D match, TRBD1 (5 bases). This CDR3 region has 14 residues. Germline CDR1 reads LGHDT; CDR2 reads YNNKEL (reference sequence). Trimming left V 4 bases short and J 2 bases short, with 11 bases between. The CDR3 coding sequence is TGTGCCAGCAGCCTAAAAGGGGCCAACTATGGCTACACCTTC. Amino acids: CASSLKGANYGYTF.

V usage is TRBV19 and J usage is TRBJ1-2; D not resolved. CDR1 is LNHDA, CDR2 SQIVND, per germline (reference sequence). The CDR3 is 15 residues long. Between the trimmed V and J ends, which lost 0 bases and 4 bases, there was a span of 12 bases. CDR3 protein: CASSIESTSPYGYTF. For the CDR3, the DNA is TGTGCCAGTAGTATAGAATCGACAAGCCCCTATGGCTACACCTTC. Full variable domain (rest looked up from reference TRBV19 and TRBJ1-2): DGGITQSPKYLFRKEGQNVTLSCEQNLNHDAMYWYRQDPGQGLRLIYYSQIVNDFQKGDIAEGYSVSREKKESFPLTVTSAQKNPTAFYLCASSIESTSPYGYTFGSGTRLTVV.

This chain's CDR3 is CASTTKGGNQPQHF. CDR3 DNA: TGTGCCAGTACCACTAAGGGGGGCAATCAGCCCCAGCATTTT. The chain carries TRBV19 and TRBJ1-5; weak D call: TRBD1 (6 bases). This CDR3 is built from 14 residues. Germline values: CDR1 LNHDA, CDR2 SQIVND (reference sequence). Trimming shortened V by 7 bases and J by 2 bases, and 12 bases separated the two germline ends.

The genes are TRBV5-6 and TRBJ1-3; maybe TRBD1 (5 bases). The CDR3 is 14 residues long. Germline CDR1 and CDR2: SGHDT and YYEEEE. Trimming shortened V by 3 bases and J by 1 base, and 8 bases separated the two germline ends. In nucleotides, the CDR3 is TGTGCCAGCAGCTATACAGGATCTGGAAACACCATATATTTT. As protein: CASSYTGSGNTIYF.

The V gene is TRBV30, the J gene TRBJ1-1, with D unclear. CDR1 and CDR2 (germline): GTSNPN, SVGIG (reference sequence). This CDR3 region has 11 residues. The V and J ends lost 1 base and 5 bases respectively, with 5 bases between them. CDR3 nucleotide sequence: TGTGCCTGGAGTGGTCGTACTGAAGCTTTCTTT. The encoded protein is CAWSGRTEAFF.

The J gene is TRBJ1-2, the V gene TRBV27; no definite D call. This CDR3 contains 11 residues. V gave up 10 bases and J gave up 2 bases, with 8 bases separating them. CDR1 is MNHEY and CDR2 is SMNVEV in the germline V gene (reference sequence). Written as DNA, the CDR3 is TGTGCCACCGGTAAGAACTATGGCTACACCTTC. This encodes CATGKNYGYTF.

DNA of the CDR3: TGTGCCAGCAGCTTGGTAGGGACAGGGCGTCCTAACTATGGCTACACCTTC. This translates into CASSLVGTGRPNYGYTF. This chain uses TRBV7-2 with TRBJ1-2; the match to TRBD1 covers 9 bases. Germline CDR1 and CDR2: SGHTA and FQGNSA. CDR3 length equals 17 residues. Trimming removed 3 bases from V and 0 bases from J; junction bases left unmatched: 8.

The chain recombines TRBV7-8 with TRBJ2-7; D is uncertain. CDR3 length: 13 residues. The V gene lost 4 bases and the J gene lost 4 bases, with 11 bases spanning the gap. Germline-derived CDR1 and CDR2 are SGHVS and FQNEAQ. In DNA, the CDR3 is TGTGCCAGCAGCTCCCTCACTATTTACGAGCAGTACTTC. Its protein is CASSSLTIYEQYF.

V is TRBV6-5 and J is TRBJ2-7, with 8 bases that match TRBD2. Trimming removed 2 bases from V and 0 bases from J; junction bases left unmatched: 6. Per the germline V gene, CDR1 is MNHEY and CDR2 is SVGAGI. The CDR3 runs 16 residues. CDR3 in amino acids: CASSYLLAGSSYEQYF. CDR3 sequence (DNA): TGTGCCAGCAGTTACCTGCTAGCGGGCTCCTCCTACGAGCAGTACTTC.

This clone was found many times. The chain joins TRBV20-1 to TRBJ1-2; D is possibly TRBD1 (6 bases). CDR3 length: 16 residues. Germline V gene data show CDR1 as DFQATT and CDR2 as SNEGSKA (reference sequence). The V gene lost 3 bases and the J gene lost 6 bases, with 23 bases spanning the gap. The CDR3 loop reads CSASEGGGRGTNGYTF. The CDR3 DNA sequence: TGCAGTGCTAGTGAAGGTGGGGGCAGGGGAACTAATGGCTACACCTTC.

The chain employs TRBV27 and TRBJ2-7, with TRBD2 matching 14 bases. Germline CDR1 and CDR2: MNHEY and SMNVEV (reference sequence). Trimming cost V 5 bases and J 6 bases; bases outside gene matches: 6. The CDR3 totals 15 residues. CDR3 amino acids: CASSPGTSGSGEQYF. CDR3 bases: TGTGCCAGCAGTCCCGGGACTAGCGGGAGCGGCGAGCAGTACTTC.

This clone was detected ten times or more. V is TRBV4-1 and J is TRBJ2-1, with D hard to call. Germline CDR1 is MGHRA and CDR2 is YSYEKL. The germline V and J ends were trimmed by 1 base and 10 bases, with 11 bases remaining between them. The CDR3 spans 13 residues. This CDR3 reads CASSQASAFEQFF. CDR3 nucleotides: TGCGCCAGCAGCCAAGCGAGCGCCTTCGAGCAGTTCTTC.

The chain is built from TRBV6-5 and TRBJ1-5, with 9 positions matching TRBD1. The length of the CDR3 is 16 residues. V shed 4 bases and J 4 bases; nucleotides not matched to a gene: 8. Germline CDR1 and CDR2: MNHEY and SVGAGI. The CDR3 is CASSFPRGQGNQPQHF. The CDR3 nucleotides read TGTGCCAGCAGTTTTCCTCGAGGACAGGGGAATCAGCCCCAGCATTTT.

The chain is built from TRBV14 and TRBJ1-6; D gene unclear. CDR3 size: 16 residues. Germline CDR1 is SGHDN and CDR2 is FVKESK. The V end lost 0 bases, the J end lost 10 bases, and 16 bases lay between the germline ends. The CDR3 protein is CASSQDPPGAGSPLHF. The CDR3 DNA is TGTGCCAGCAGCCAAGATCCCCCGGGAGCGGGGTCACCCCTCCACTTT.

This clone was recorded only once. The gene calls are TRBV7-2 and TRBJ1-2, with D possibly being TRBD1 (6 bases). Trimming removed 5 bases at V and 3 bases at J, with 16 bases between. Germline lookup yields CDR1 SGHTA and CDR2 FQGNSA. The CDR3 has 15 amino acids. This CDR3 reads CASSPRRGADYGYTF. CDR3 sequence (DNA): TGTGCCAGCAGCCCTCGGCGGGGGGCCGACTATGGCTACACCTTC.

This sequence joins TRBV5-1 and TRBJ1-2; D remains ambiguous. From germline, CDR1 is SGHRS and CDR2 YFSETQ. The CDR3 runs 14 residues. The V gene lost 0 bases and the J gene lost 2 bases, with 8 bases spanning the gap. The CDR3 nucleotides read TGCGCCAGCAGCTTGGGGCGGGAGAACTATGGCTACACCTTC. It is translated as CASSLGRENYGYTF.

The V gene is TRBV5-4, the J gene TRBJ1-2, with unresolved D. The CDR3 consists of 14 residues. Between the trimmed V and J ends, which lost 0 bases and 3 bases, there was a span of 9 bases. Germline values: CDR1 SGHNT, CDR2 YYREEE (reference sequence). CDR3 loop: CASSLAGGDYGYTF. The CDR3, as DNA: TGTGCCAGCAGCTTGGCCGGCGGTGACTATGGCTACACCTTC.

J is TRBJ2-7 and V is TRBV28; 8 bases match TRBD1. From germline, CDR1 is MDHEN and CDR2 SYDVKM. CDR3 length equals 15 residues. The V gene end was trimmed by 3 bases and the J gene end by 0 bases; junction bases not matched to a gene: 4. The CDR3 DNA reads TGTGCCAGCAGTTTTACAGGGGGTACCTCCTACGAGCAGTACTTC. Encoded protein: CASSFTGGTSYEQYF.

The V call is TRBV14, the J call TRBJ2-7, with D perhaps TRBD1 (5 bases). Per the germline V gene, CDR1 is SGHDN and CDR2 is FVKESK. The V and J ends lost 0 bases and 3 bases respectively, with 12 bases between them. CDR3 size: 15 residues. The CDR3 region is CASSQDWAGNYEQYF. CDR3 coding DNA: TGTGCCAGCAGCCAAGATTGGGCAGGGAACTACGAGCAGTACTTC.

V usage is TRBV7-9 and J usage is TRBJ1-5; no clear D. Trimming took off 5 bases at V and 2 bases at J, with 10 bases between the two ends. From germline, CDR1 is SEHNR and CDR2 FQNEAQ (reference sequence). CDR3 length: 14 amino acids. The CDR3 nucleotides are TGTGCCAGCAGCCCAGGTCCGGGCAATCAGCCCCAGCATTTT. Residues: CASSPGPGNQPQHF.

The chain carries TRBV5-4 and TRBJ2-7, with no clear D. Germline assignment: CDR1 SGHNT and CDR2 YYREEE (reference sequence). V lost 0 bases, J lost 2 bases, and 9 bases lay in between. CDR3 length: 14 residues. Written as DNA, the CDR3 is TGTGCCAGCAGCTTGGATCCGGTGCCCTACGAGCAGTACTTC. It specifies CASSLDPVPYEQYF. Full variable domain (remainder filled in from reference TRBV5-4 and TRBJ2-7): ETGVTQSPTHLIKTRGQQVTLRCSSQSGHNTVSWYQQALGQGPQFIFQYYREEENGRGNFPPRFSGLQFPNYSSELNVNALELDDSALYLCASSLDPVPYEQYFGPGTRLTVT.

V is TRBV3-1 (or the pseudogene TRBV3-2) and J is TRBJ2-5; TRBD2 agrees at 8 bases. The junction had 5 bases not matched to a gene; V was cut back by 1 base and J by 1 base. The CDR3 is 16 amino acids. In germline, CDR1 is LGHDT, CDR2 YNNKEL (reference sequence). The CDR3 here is CASSQAPAGAQETQYF. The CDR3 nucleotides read TGTGCCAGCAGCCAAGCCCCAGCGGGGGCCCAAGAGACCCAGTACTTC.

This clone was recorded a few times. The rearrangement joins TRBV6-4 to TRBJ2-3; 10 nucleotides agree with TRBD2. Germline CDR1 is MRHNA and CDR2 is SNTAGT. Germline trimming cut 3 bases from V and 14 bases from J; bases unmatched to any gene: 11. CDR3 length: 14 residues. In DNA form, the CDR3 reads TGTGCCAGCAGTGAGAGCAATAGCGGGAGGTACCGGTATTTT. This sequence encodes CASSESNSGRYRYF.

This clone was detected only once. In nucleotides, the CDR3 is TGTGCCAGCAGCTTAGTTAACAGCCGACAGTTCTTC. Protein product: CASSLVNSRQFF. The rearrangement joins TRBV7-8 to TRBJ2-1; D uncertain. This CDR3 region has 12 residues. V was trimmed by 1 base and J by 13 bases, leaving 11 bases between them. CDR1 and CDR2 (germline): SGHVS, FQNEAQ.